This T cell receptor beta chain was sequenced for a study of blood T cell repertoires in COVID-19. Germline CDR1 reads SGDLS; CDR2 reads YYNGEE. The V end lost 6 bases, the J end lost 4 bases, and 16 bases lay between the germline ends. This CDR3 has 14 amino acids. The repertoire was sequenced with immunoSEQ multiplex PCR; TCRdb's copy has only in-frame clones and lacks some. This sample has some 300,000 clones, with 90% to 95% found just once. Participants were aged roughly 18 to 95 years, lived in 20 to 30 US areas, and enrolled virtually. The chain carries TRBV9 and TRBJ1-1, with D perhaps TRBD1 (6 bases). The TCR comes from a woman aged 25 to 39 who had been exposed to COVID-19. Input material: PBMCs or T cells enriched from blood (not recorded which). The CDR3 loop reads CASNLLTGPTEAFF. In DNA form, the CDR3 reads TGTGCCAGCAACTTACTCACAGGGCCCACTGAAGCTTTCTTT.